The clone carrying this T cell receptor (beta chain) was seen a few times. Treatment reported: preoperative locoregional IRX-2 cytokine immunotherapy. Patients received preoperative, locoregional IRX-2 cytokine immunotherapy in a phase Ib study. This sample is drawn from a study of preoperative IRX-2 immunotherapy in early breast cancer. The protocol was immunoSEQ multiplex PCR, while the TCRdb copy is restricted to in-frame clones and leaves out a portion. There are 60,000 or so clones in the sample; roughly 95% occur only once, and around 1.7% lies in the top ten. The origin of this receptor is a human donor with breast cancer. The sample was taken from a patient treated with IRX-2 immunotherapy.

CDR3 coding DNA: TGTGCCAGCAGTAACTACGAGCAGTACTTC. It yields the protein CASSNYEQYF. The chain has TRBV2 and TRBJ2-7; no firm D call. CDR3 length equals 10 residues. The germline gives CDR1 SNHLY, CDR2 FYNNEI. With 5 bases removed from V and 3 bases from J, the gap between germline ends came to 2 bases.